A single T cell receptor beta chain is shown here with its context. Its antigen is currently unknown. The roughly 120-subject validation cohort, separate from the approximately 670-subject first cohort, included the donors. The entry originates in a study of cytomegalovirus exposure and HLA in healthy donors. Study-level points and caveats: Confirmation in vitro established that a few CMV-associated chains were specific for CMV antigens.

The data were produced by immunoSEQ multiplex PCR, yet TCRdb's version contains in-frame clones alone and is incomplete. Of around 150,000 clones in the sample, around 92% were seen once. In germline, CDR1 is KGHSH, CDR2 LQKENI. V trimming: 3 bases; J trimming: 1 base; junction bases outside the gene matches: 4. The CDR3 contains 16 residues. The sequence was collected from a woman aged 18 to 35 in good health and CMV-seropositive. The material sequenced was PBMCs. The J gene is TRBJ2-3, the V gene TRBV18, with 10 positions matching TRBD2. In nucleotides, the CDR3 is TGTGCCAGCTCACCTCCCGGGACTAGCGGCACAGATACGCAGTATTTT. Translated, it gives CASSPPGTSGTDTQYF. Using reference TRBV18 and TRBJ2-3 for the parts outside the CDR3, the full variable domain is NAGVMQNPRHLVRRRGQEARLRCSPMKGHSHVYWYRQLPEEGLKFMVYLQKENIIDESGMPKERFSAEFPKEGPSILRIQQVVRGDSAAYFCASSPPGTSGTDTQYFGPGTRLTVL.